Below are 30 T cell receptor beta chains sequenced from a single sample in a study. Tregs were sorted as CD4+CD25+CD127-/low cells. TCRdb redid the calling of the 5' RACE reads with MiXCR, one entry per CDR3 protein. Of about 40,000 distinct CDR3 sequences in the sample, about 20% were seen once. The specimen was Tregs sorted from blood. These receptors all come from a female donor with breast cancer.

This clonotype was seen repeatedly, ten times or more. The V and J genes are TRBV6-1 and TRBJ2-7; the D is unclear. The germline V gene has CDR1 MNHNS and CDR2 SASEGT. CDR3 length: 13 amino acids. Trimming stripped 6 bases from V and 0 bases from J, with 9 bases between. This CDR3 reads CASRVRDSYEQYF. The DNA for the CDR3 is TGTGCCAGCAGGGTGCGAGACTCCTACGAGCAGTACTTC.

The chain recombines TRBV6-1 with TRBJ1-2; D ambiguous. The V end lost 2 bases, the J end lost 1 base, and 11 bases lay between the germline ends. The germline gives CDR1 MNHNS, CDR2 SASEGT. The CDR3 is 15 residues long. CDR3 in amino acids: CASSERVSLNYGYTF. The CDR3 DNA follows: TGTGCCAGCAGTGAAAGGGTCAGTCTTAACTATGGCTACACCTTC.

The sample holds many counts of this clonotype. The CDR3 loop reads CASSPSRVWRQETQYF. CDR3 in DNA: TGTGCCAGCAGCCCGAGCAGGGTCTGGAGACAAGAGACCCAGTACTTC. The chain couples TRBV5-6 to TRBJ2-5; the D gene is possibly TRBD1 (5 bases). The V and J ends lost 4 bases and 2 bases respectively, with 18 bases between them. Germline V gene data show CDR1 as SGHDT and CDR2 as YYEEEE. The CDR3 has 16 residues.

The J gene is TRBJ2-5, the V gene TRBV7-2; perhaps TRBD2 as D (5 bases). This CDR3 region has 15 residues. Germline V gene sequence: CDR1 SGHTA, CDR2 FQGNSA. V lost 1 base to trimming and J lost 4 bases, with 13 bases between them. CDR3 coding DNA: TGTGCCAGCAGCTTAGGTCTAGCTTATTCAGAGACCCAGTACTTC. Its protein product is CASSLGLAYSETQYF.

The chain carries TRBV5-1 and TRBJ1-2; 7 bases match TRBD1. The CDR3 length is 16 residues. V was clipped by 4 bases and J by 1 base; unmatched bases: 10. The germline CDR1 and CDR2 sequences are SGHRS and YFSETQ. Written as DNA, the CDR3 is TGCGCCAGCAGCGACCTCCGGGACAGCTATAACTATGGCTACACCTTC. This codes for CASSDLRDSYNYGYTF.

Note on this clonotype: This may arise from a read error, as a much more abundant clone is one base away. The genes are TRBV5-6 and TRBJ2-3; D is uncertain. The length of the CDR3 is 13 residues. Trimming stripped 4 bases from V and 2 bases from J, with 8 bases between. In germline, CDR1 is SGHDT, CDR2 YYEEEE. For the CDR3, the DNA is TGTGCCAGCAGCCTCACCCACACAGATACGCAGTATTTT. It specifies CASSLTHTDTQYF.

This rearrangement joins TRBV7-3 to TRBJ2-1; TRBD2 matches 12 bases. The CDR3 contains 15 residues. V lost 6 bases to trimming and J lost 9 bases; unmatched junction nucleotides: 9. The germline V gene encodes CDR1 SGHTA and CDR2 FQGTGA. Here the CDR3 reads CASSASSGRASEQFF. The DNA of the CDR3 is TGTGCCAGCAGTGCCTCTAGCGGGAGGGCTTCTGAGCAGTTCTTC.

The gene calls are TRBV18 and TRBJ2-7, with D possibly matching TRBD2 (6 bases). The CDR3 has 13 amino acids. Per germline, CDR1 KGHSH and CDR2 LQKENI. V lost 4 bases to trimming and J lost 3 bases, with 10 bases between them. The DNA of the CDR3 is TGTGCCAGCTCACTTACGGGGGACTACGAGCAGTACTTC. Amino acids: CASSLTGDYEQYF.

The table lists this clonotype with many counts. The V call is TRBV4-2, the J call TRBJ2-5; 12 bases map to TRBD2. This CDR3 contains 16 residues. The junction had 3 bases not matched to a gene; V was cut back by 2 bases and J by 2 bases. The germline V gene has CDR1 LGHNA and CDR2 YNFKEQ. Here the CDR3 DNA reads TGTGCCAGCAGCCAAACCGGGACTAGCGGGCAAGAGACCCAGTACTTC. It codes for CASSQTGTSGQETQYF.

About this clonotype: This could be a read error, since a much larger clone is one nucleotide away. The CDR3 does not close with the conserved phenylalanine or tryptophan, likely indicating a read error. V and J are TRBV4-1 and TRBJ1-5; D ambiguous. V shed 0 bases and J shed 6 bases, with 6 bases lying between them. Germline lookup yields CDR1 MGHRA and CDR2 YSYEKL. The CDR3 sequence is 13 residues long. The CDR3 region has the DNA TGCGCCAGCAGCCAAGACTCATTTCAGCCCCAGCATCTT. Protein: CASSQDSFQPQHL.

The rearrangement uses TRBV5-5 and TRBJ2-5, with D maybe TRBD1 (7 bases). Germline CDR1 reads SGHKS; CDR2 reads YYEKEE (reference sequence). Trimming shortened V by 3 bases and J by 1 base, and 16 bases separated the two germline ends. CDR3 length: 16 amino acids. The CDR3 DNA sequence: TGTGCCAGCAGCTCCGGGCCTCAGGGGGGCCAAGAGACCCAGTACTTC. Protein: CASSSGPQGGQETQYF.

In its sample, this clonotype was seen once. V and J are TRBV4-2 and TRBJ2-7; 14 bases match TRBD2. There are 16 residues in the CDR3. Germline V lookup: CDR1 LGHNA, CDR2 YNFKEQ. V gave up 3 bases and J gave up 4 bases; unmatched junction bases: 5. The CDR3 DNA follows: TGTGCCAGCAGCCATGATGGGACTAGCGGGAGTTACGAGCAGTACTTC. Translation gives CASSHDGTSGSYEQYF.

This clonotype was seen repeatedly, ten times or more. The rearrangement uses TRBV15 and TRBJ2-5; TRBD2 matches 14 bases. Germline CDR1 is LNHNV and CDR2 is YYDKDF (reference sequence). The V and J ends lost 2 bases and 4 bases, in that order; junction bases with no gene match: 3. This CDR3 spans 16 amino acids. CDR3 nucleotide sequence: TGTGCCACCAGCAGACCCGGGACTAGCGGGAGAGAGACCCAGTACTTC. Translating gives CATSRPGTSGRETQYF.

In its sample, this clonotype was seen many times. The rearrangement links TRBV24-1 to TRBJ2-1; 9 nucleotides agree with TRBD2. The CDR3 extends over 16 amino acids. The V and J ends lost 2 bases and 4 bases, in that order; junction bases with no gene match: 5. Looked up from germline, CDR1 is KGHDR and CDR2 is SFDVKD. The chain's CDR3 is CATSDSLAGHYNEQFF. As DNA, the CDR3 is TGTGCCACCAGTGATTCTCTAGCGGGGCATTACAATGAGCAGTTCTTC.

The rearrangement links TRBV5-1 to TRBJ2-1; tentative D call: TRBD1 (5 bases). CDR1 is SGHRS and CDR2 is YFSETQ in the germline V gene. V was trimmed by 4 bases and J by 0 bases, leaving 20 bases between them. The CDR3 has 18 amino acids. As DNA, the CDR3 is TGCGCCAGCAGCCACCCTTCGACAGCAAAGAGCTCCTACAATGAGCAGTTCTTC. Its protein product is CASSHPSTAKSSYNEQFF.

V and J are TRBV4-1 and TRBJ2-7; D tentatively fits TRBD1 or TRBD2 (5 bases each). Trimming took 1 base from V and 2 from J, leaving 15 bases between them. Germline V gene data show CDR1 as MGHRA and CDR2 as YSYEKL. The CDR3 has 16 amino acids. The CDR3: CASSQATGTLTYEQYF. The DNA of the CDR3 is TGCGCCAGCAGCCAAGCAACCGGGACCCTTACCTACGAGCAGTACTTC.

This clonotype appeared many times. This chain links TRBV4-2 with TRBJ2-1; 13 bases are a match to TRBD2. The J segment lost 4 bases and the V segment lost 5 bases, leaving 17 bases of the junction unmatched. This CDR3 contains 20 residues. Germline loops: CDR1 LGHNA, CDR2 YNFKEQ. The CDR3 region has the DNA TGTGCCAGCAGCTTCAGGCAGTCGGGACTAGCGGGGCCCCCGTACAATGAGCAGTTCTTC. It yields the protein CASSFRQSGLAGPPYNEQFF.

There are a few counts of this clonotype. A much larger clone differs from this one at a single base, so this may be a read error. The chain links TRBV20-1 to TRBJ1-1; D is unresolved. V was clipped by 3 bases and J by 10 bases, with 12 bases between them. CDR3 size: 11 residues. Germline V gene sequence: CDR1 DFQATT, CDR2 SNEGSKA (reference sequence). The CDR3 sequence: CSARLVPVAFF. The DNA for the CDR3 is TGCAGTGCTAGGCTCGTTCCAGTAGCTTTCTTT.

This clonotype was found a few times. V and J are TRBV30 and TRBJ2-1; 7 nucleotides align to TRBD2. With 7 bases clipped from V and 6 bases from J, the junction kept 12 bases outside the gene matches. The CDR3 runs 14 residues. Germline CDR1 is GTSNPN and CDR2 is SVGIG (reference sequence). CDR3 loop: CAYGRGLGFNEQFF. As DNA, the CDR3 is TGTGCCTACGGACGCGGACTAGGTTTCAATGAGCAGTTCTTC.

The chain links TRBV27 to TRBJ2-6; TRBD1 agrees at 7 bases. The CDR3 is 17 amino acids. J was trimmed by 0 bases and V by 4 bases; bases with no gene match: 6. CDR1 is MNHEY and CDR2 is SMNVEV in the germline V gene (reference sequence). Here the CDR3 DNA reads TGTGCCAGCAGTTCCCGGGACAGAACCTCTGGGGCCAACGTCCTGACTTTC. It encodes CASSSRDRTSGANVLTF. The whole variable domain, remainder taken from reference TRBV27 and TRBJ2-6, is EAQVTQNPRYLITVTGKKLTVTCSQNMNHEYMSWYRQDPGLGLRQIYYSMNVEVTDKGDVPEGYKVSRKEKRNFPLILESPSPNQTSLYFCASSSRDRTSGANVLTFGAGSRLTVL.

DNA of the CDR3: TGTGCCAGCAGCCTACGTTTTGAGCAGTACTTC. Translated, it gives CASSLRFEQYF. The chain is built from TRBV6-6 and TRBJ2-7; D unclear. Trimming stripped 6 bases from V and 7 bases from J, with 10 bases between. The V gene's germline CDR1 is MNHNY and CDR2 SVGAGI (reference sequence). CDR3 length equals 11 residues.

The chain employs TRBV9 and TRBJ2-3; tentative D call: TRBD2 (5 bases). V was cut by 5 bases and J by 2 bases, with 15 bases left in between. The CDR3 is made up of 15 amino acids. In germline, CDR1 is SGDLS, CDR2 YYNGEE. DNA for the CDR3: TGTGCCAGCAGTTCCAGCGGAACCACCACAGATACGCAGTATTTT. This encodes CASSSSGTTTDTQYF.

The chain employs TRBV18 and TRBJ2-3; TRBD1 aligns across 10 bases. The germline CDR1 and CDR2 sequences are KGHSH and LQKENI. Trimming removed 3 bases from V and 2 bases from J; junction bases left unmatched: 5. This CDR3 contains 16 residues. The CDR3 nucleotides are TGTGCCAGCTCACCGACAGGGGGCGTCTCCACAGATACGCAGTATTTT. Amino acids: CASSPTGGVSTDTQYF.

This rearrangement joins TRBV24-1 to TRBJ2-1, with 7 nucleotides matching TRBD2. Trimming cost V 0 bases and J 1 base; bases outside gene matches: 2. The CDR3 is 16 amino acids. Per germline, CDR1 KGHDR and CDR2 SFDVKD. The CDR3 protein is CATSDLAAGSYNEQFF. Here the CDR3 DNA reads TGTGCCACCAGTGATTTGGCAGCGGGGTCCTACAATGAGCAGTTCTTC.

This clonotype was counted at least ten times. This chain uses TRBV28 with TRBJ2-1; 13 bases agree with TRBD2. The CDR3 consists of 16 residues. V shed 7 bases and J 8 bases; nucleotides not matched to a gene: 11. Per the germline V gene, CDR1 is MDHEN and CDR2 is SYDVKM. CDR3 residues: CASTGLAGVQIHEQFF. For the CDR3, the DNA is TGTGCCAGCACTGGACTAGCGGGAGTCCAAATTCATGAGCAGTTCTTC.

As regards this clonotype: This clone may be a read error of a much larger clone one base away. This sequence joins TRBV6-4 and TRBJ2-1; D may correspond to TRBD1 or TRBD2 (5 bases each). V gave up 3 bases and J gave up 6 bases, with 12 bases separating them. From germline, CDR1 is MRHNA and CDR2 SNTAGT. This CDR3 spans 14 amino acids. This CDR3 reads CASSETRTTNEQFF. Written as DNA, the CDR3 is TGTGCCAGCAGTGAAACTAGGACAACCAATGAGCAGTTCTTC.

This clonotype was seen many times. The chain is built from TRBV12-3 or TRBV12-4 and TRBJ1-1; TRBD1 might be the D (6 bases). CDR3 length: 13 residues. V was trimmed by 5 bases and J by 10 bases, leaving 17 bases between them. In DNA form, the CDR3 reads TGTGCCAGCAGTGCGGATGGGGGGGCGCGAGCTTTCTTT. Protein product: CASSADGGARAFF.

Comment on this clonotype: This may stem from a read error, because a much larger clone lies one nucleotide away. The genes are TRBV5-1 and TRBJ2-3; the D gene is possibly TRBD2 (6 bases). Per the germline V gene, CDR1 is SGHRS and CDR2 is YFSETQ. This CDR3 contains 15 residues. As DNA, the CDR3 is TGCGCCAGCAGCGAAAGCGGGTACAGCACAGGTACGCAGTATTTT. Amino acids: CASSESGYSTGTQYF.

There are a few counts of this clonotype. This chain's CDR3 is CSARNRGRSSYEQYF. Here the CDR3 DNA reads TGCAGTGCGAGAAACAGGGGCCGAAGCTCCTACGAGCAGTACTTC. This chain joins TRBV20-1 and TRBJ2-7; 7 nucleotides line up with TRBD1. The trim removed 6 bases at V and 0 bases at J, leaving 11 bases unmatched. Germline values: CDR1 DFQATT, CDR2 SNEGSKA (reference sequence). There are 15 residues in the CDR3.

The rearrangement uses TRBV4-2 and TRBJ2-7, with D tentatively TRBD2 (7 bases). The V end lost 4 bases, the J end lost 4 bases, and 20 bases lay between the germline ends. CDR1 is LGHNA, CDR2 YNFKEQ, per germline. The CDR3 consists of 16 residues. Here the CDR3 DNA reads TGTGCCAGCAGCCCCGGTGGAGGGGGGAGGGGATACGAGCAGTACTTC. It encodes CASSPGGGGRGYEQYF.